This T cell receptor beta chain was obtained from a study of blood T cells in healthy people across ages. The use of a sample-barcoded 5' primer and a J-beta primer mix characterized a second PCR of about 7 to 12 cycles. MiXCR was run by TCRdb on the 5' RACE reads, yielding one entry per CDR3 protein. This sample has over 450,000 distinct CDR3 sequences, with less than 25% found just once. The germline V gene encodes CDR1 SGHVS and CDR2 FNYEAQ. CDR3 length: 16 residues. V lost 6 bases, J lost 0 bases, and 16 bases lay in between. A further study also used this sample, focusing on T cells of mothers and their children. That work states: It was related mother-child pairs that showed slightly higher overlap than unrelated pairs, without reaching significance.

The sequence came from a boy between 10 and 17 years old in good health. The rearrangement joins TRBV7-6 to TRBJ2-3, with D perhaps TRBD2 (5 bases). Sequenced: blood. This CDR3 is CASSLAPQRSTDTQYF. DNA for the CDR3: TGTGCCAGCAGTCTAGCACCCCAGAGAAGCACAGATACGCAGTATTTT. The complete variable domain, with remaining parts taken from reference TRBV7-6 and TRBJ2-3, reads GAGVSQSPRYKVTKRGQDVALRCDPISGHVSLYWYRQALGQGPEFLTYFNYEAQQDKSGLPNDRFSAERPEGSISTLTIQRTEQRDSAMYRCASSLAPQRSTDTQYFGPGTRLTVL.